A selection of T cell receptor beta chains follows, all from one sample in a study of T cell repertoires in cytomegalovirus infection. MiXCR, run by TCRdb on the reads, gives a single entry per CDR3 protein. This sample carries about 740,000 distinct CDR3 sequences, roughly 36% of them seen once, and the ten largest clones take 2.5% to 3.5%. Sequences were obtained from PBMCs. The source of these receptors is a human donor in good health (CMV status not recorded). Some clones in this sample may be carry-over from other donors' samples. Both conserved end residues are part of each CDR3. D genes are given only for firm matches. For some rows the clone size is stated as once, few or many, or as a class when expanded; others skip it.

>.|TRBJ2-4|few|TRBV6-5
CASSYSKYGKNIQYF
TGTGCCAGCAGTTACTCCAAGTATGGCAAAAACATTCAGTACTTC
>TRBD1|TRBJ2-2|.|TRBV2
CATRFDRGSKTGELFF
TGTGCCACCAGATTCGACAGGGGTAGTAAGACCGGGGAGCTGTTTTTT
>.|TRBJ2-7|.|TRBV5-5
CASSTGPVLPYEQYF
TGTGCCAGCAGCACGGGACCGGTACTCCCCTACGAGCAGTACTTC
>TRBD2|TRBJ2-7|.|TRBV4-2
CASSQGAGLTYEQYF
TGTGCCAGCAGCCAAGGAGCGGGATTGACCTACGAGCAGTACTTC
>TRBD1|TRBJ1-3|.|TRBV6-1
CASIDRGIGNTIYF
TGTGCCAGCATCGACAGGGGGATCGGAAACACCATATATTTT
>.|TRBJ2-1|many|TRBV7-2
CASSLLGPRGNEEQFF
TGTGCCAGCAGCTTACTCGGGCCGCGGGGCAATGAGGAGCAGTTCTTC
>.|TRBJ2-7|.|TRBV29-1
CSVVNREGYEQYF
TGCAGCGTTGTGAACAGGGAGGGATACGAGCAGTACTTC
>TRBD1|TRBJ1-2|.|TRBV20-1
CSALILGGKNYGYTF
TGCAGTGCGCTCATATTAGGGGGCAAGAACTATGGCTACACCTTC
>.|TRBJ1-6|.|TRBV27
CASSFGTENSPLHF
TGTGCCAGCAGTTTCGGGACGGAAAATTCACCCCTCCACTTT
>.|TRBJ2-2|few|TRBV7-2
CASSLGKVTGHVNTGELFF
TGTGCCAGCAGCTTAGGGAAAGTTACGGGACATGTGAACACCGGGGAGCTGTTTTTT
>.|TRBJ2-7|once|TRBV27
CASSNAGVYEQDF
TGTGCCAGCAGCAACGCCGGGGTTTACGAGCAGGACTTC
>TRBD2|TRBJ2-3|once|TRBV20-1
CSARAAGETDTQYF
TGCAGTGCTAGAGCTGCGGGAGAGACAGATACGCAGTATTTT
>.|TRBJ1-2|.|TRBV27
CASSPQTGGSYGYTF
TGTGCCAGCAGTCCCCAGACCGGGGGAAGCTATGGCTACACCTTC
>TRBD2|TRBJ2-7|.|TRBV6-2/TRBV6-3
CASSYRLANEQYF
TGTGCCAGCAGTTACCGACTAGCGAACGAGCAGTACTTC
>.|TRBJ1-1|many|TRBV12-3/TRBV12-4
CASSLRGLNTEAFF
TGTGCCAGCAGCTTGAGGGGCCTGAACACTGAAGCTTTCTTT
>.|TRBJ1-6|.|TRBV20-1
CSAMAGRQSPLHF
TGCAGTGCTATGGCAGGGCGGCAATCACCCCTCCACTTT
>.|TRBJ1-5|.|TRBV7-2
CASSLRGAGINQPQHF
TGTGCCAGCAGCCTCCGCGGGGCAGGGATCAATCAGCCCCAGCATTTT
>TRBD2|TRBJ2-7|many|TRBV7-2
CASSLVGTSGRHYEQYF
TGTGCCAGCAGCTTGGTCGGGACTAGCGGGAGGCACTACGAGCAGTACTTC
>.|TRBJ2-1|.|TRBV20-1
CSARVPGQNNEQFF
TGCAGTGCTAGAGTCCCGGGACAAAACAATGAGCAGTTCTTC
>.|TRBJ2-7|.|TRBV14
CASSPLGVLGEQYF
TGTGCCAGCAGCCCCCTCGGGGTACTGGGCGAGCAGTACTTC
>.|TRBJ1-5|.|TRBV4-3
CASSQLGGVGQPQHF
TGCGCCAGCAGCCAATTAGGAGGGGTTGGTCAGCCCCAGCATTTT
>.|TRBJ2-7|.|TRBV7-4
CASSESVMAYEQYF
TGTGCCAGCAGTGAATCTGTGATGGCCTACGAGCAGTACTTC
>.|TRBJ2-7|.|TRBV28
CASSLNRGEQYF
TGTGCCAGCAGTTTAAACCGTGGCGAGCAGTACTTC
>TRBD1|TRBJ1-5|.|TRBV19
CASRPQGARQPQHF
TGTGCCAGTAGGCCCCAGGGGGCCAGGCAGCCCCAGCATTTT
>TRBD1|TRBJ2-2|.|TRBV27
CASSDRGPGELFF
TGTGCCAGCAGTGACAGGGGGCCCGGGGAGCTGTTTTTT
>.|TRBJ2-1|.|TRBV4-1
CASSLYSGTPNEQFF
TGCGCCAGCAGCCTCTATTCCGGGACTCCAAATGAGCAGTTCTTC
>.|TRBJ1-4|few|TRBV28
CASSLPTLRGSNEKLFF
TGTGCCAGCAGTTTACCTACACTCAGGGGTTCTAATGAAAAACTGTTTTTT
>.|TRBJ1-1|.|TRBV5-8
CASLRGKTEAFF
TGTGCCAGCCTCCGGGGAAAGACTGAAGCTTTCTTT
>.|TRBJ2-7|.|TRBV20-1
CSASSPAAYEQYF
TGCAGTGCTAGTTCTCCAGCCGCCTACGAGCAGTACTTC
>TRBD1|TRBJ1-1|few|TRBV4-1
CASSHGQGMNTEAFF
TGCGCCAGCAGCCACGGACAGGGAATGAACACTGAAGCTTTCTTT
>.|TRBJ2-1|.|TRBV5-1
CASSLGGPPNEQFF
TGCGCCAGCAGCTTGGGGGGACCACCGAATGAGCAGTTCTTC
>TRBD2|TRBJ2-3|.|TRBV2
CASNPSGGLRDTQYF
TGTGCCAGCAACCCTAGCGGGGGGTTGAGAGATACGCAGTATTTT
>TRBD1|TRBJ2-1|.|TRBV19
CASSIEGGQGASEQFF
TGTGCCAGTAGTATAGAAGGGGGACAGGGGGCGAGTGAGCAGTTCTTC
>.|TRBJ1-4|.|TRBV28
CASSPIVSPTNEKLFF
TGTGCCAGCAGTCCCATCGTGTCACCAACTAATGAAAAACTGTTTTTT
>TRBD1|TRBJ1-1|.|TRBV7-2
CASSGVKGAGWRTEAFF
TGTGCCAGCAGCGGAGTAAAGGGGGCGGGTTGGCGCACTGAAGCTTTCTTT
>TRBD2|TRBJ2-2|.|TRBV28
CASTPPLPSGMGGGELFF
TGTGCCAGCACTCCTCCACTGCCTAGCGGGATGGGGGGCGGGGAGCTGTTTTTT
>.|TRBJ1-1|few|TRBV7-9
CASSDGGYLNTEAFF
TGTGCCAGCAGCGACGGGGGCTACTTGAACACTGAAGCTTTCTTT
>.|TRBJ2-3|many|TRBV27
CASSLWGTDTQYF
TGTGCCAGCAGTTTATGGGGGACAGATACGCAGTATTTT
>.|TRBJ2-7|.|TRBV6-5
CASSRVGETKQYF
TGTGCCAGCAGCCGGGTCGGGGAAACAAAGCAGTACTTC
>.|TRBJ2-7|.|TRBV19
CASSYDYSPLGQYF
TGTGCCAGTAGTTACGACTATTCCCCACTCGGGCAGTACTTC
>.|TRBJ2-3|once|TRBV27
CASSCEKGSAGATQYF
TGTGCCAGCAGTTGTGAAAAGGGTTCGGCAGGGGCTACGCAGTATTTT
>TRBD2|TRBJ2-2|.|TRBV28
CASSFPGTSFYTGELFF
TGTGCCAGCAGTTTCCCCGGGACTAGCTTCTACACCGGGGAGCTGTTTTTT
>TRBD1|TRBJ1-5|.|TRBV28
CASSFLAGQGPFNQPQHF
TGTGCCAGCAGTTTCCTCGCGGGACAGGGACCCTTCAATCAGCCCCAGCATTTT
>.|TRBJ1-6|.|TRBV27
CASSLSIPPHF
TGTGCCAGCAGTTTATCGATCCCCCCCCACTTT
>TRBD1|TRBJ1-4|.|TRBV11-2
CASKITGTEIEKLFF
TGTGCCAGCAAAATAACCGGGACAGAAATTGAAAAACTGTTTTTT
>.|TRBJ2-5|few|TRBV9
CASSPQPQPGETQYF
TGTGCCAGCAGCCCCCAACCCCAGCCGGGAGAGACCCAGTACTTC
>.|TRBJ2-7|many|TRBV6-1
CASSLARSYEQYF
TGTGCCAGCAGTCTGGCACGCTCCTACGAGCAGTACTTC